Listed here are 5 T cell receptor beta chains from one sample, sequenced in a study of blood T cells in healthy people across ages. A second PCR of 7 to 11 cycles used a sample-barcoded 5' primer and a J-beta primer mix. In TCRdb, the 5' RACE reads were re-called with MiXCR into one record per CDR3 protein. The sample has 700,000 or so distinct CDR3 sequences; 40% to 45% are singletons. The sample was blood. The receptor source for this set is a man aged 80 or over in good health.

The chain has TRBV2 and TRBJ2-2, with TRBD1 matching 7 bases. The V and J ends lost 6 bases and 6 bases, in that order; junction bases with no gene match: 4. The germline V gene encodes CDR1 SNHLY and CDR2 FYNNEI. CDR3 size: 13 residues. The CDR3 DNA is TGTGCCAGCAGCGTCACAGGGGCCGGGGAGCTGTTTTTT. Its protein product is CASSVTGAGELFF.

This clonotype was counted only a few times. The chain couples TRBV12-3 or TRBV12-4 to TRBJ2-1; D might be TRBD1 or TRBD2, each matching 5 bases. The CDR3 has 15 amino acids. The ends were cut back, 6 bases at V and 9 bases at J, with 21 bases in the middle. The CDR3 spells CASSKTPGLRGEQFF. CDR3 in DNA: TGTGCCAGCAGCAAAACCCCAGGGCTTCGGGGTGAGCAGTTCTTC.

This clonotype appeared a few times. J is TRBJ2-3 and V is TRBV15; no firm D call. CDR1 and CDR2 (germline): LNHNV, YYDKDF (reference sequence). Between the trimmed V and J ends, which lost 0 bases and 2 bases, there was a span of 9 bases. The CDR3 runs to 15 residues. The CDR3 protein is CATSRERSITDTQYF. In DNA form, the CDR3 reads TGTGCCACCAGCAGAGAACGGAGTATCACAGATACGCAGTATTTT.

At least ten counts were recorded for this clonotype. The chain is built from TRBV29-1 and TRBJ2-4; TRBD1 might be the D (5 bases). Trimming pared 4 bases from V and 6 bases from J, leaving 13 bases between. Germline V gene data show CDR1 as SQVTM and CDR2 as ANQGSEA. This CDR3 has 13 residues. CDR3 amino acids: CSVVRQGGNIQYF. CDR3 in DNA: TGCAGCGTTGTAAGGCAGGGTGGAAACATTCAGTACTTC.

The genes are TRBV4-2 and TRBJ2-3; TRBD2 aligns across 12 bases. V was clipped by 3 bases and J by 3 bases; unmatched bases: 7. Per germline, CDR1 LGHNA and CDR2 YNFKEQ. This CDR3 is 17 amino acids long. Here the CDR3 reads CASSQTSGRRLTDTQYF. Here the CDR3 DNA reads TGTGCCAGCAGCCAGACTAGCGGGAGAAGACTTACAGATACGCAGTATTTT.